These T cell receptor beta chains were read from a single sample in a study of T-cell memory formation after mild COVID-19. One entry per CDR3 protein, called by TCRdb with MiXCR from the 5' RACE reads. The sample has approximately 300,000 distinct CDR3 sequences, about 15% seen once. Sequenced: PBMCs or a T cell subset sorted from them (not recorded which). The receptors here all came from a man aged 18 to 30 who had mild COVID-19 (a few samples of this study predate the infection). Cell type and time point are not known. CDR3s include the opening cysteine and the closing phenylalanine or tryptophan. The order of the fields is J gene, clone size, D gene, V gene, CDR3 protein, CDR3 DNA. A D gene is named only where the DNA matches it firmly. Size values are once, few and many counts, or a class for expanded clones, and some rows have none.

TRBJ2-2,few,NA,TRBV4-1,CASSLLVGGPGTGELFF,TGCGCCAGCAGCCTCCTGGTGGGCGGACCAGGCACCGGGGAGCTGTTTTTT
TRBJ1-2,many,TRBD1,TRBV20-1,CSASLDRVPDGYTF,TGCAGTGCTAGCTTGGACAGGGTCCCGGATGGCTACACCTTC
TRBJ2-5,NA,NA,TRBV11-2,CASSFRGVQETQYF,TGTGCCAGCAGCTTTAGGGGGGTCCAAGAGACCCAGTACTTC
TRBJ1-2,few,TRBD1,TRBV12-3/TRBV12-4,CASSARDSNYGYTF,TGTGCCAGCAGTGCTCGGGACAGTAACTATGGCTACACCTTC
TRBJ1-4,NA,TRBD1,TRBV4-2,CASSPPQGTATNEKLFF,TGTGCCAGCAGCCCCCCCCAGGGGACAGCAACTAATGAAAAACTGTTTTTT
TRBJ2-7,NA,TRBD1,TRBV11-2,CASSYPGQGTVEQYF,TGTGCCAGCAGCTACCCGGGACAGGGTACTGTCGAGCAGTACTTC
TRBJ2-7,many,NA,TRBV2,CASSEASEQYF,TGTGCCAGCAGTGAGGCCAGCGAGCAGTACTTC
TRBJ2-7,few,NA,TRBV20-1,CSFQSSAAGYEQYF,TGCAGCTTCCAGAGTAGTGCCGCGGGGTACGAGCAGTACTTC
TRBJ1-1,NA,NA,TRBV15,CATSRDGSGSTEAFF,TGTGCCACCAGCAGAGATGGGAGTGGGAGCACTGAAGCTTTCTTT
TRBJ1-1,NA,NA,TRBV6-5,CASTLSWGGSRLAEAFF,TGTGCCAGCACCCTATCCTGGGGGGGGTCACGTCTGGCTGAAGCTTTCTTT
TRBJ1-1,few,NA,TRBV7-9,CASSLGRVGNTEAFF,TGTGCCAGCAGCTTAGGCAGGGTGGGGAACACTGAAGCTTTCTTT
TRBJ2-1,few,TRBD2,TRBV7-8,CASSFHLAGANYNEQFF,TGTGCCAGCAGCTTCCACCTAGCGGGGGCGAACTACAATGAGCAGTTCTTC
TRBJ1-5,few,NA,TRBV5-8,CASSSYRAGDDNQPQHF,TGTGCCAGCAGCTCTTATCGCGCAGGGGACGACAATCAGCCCCAGCATTTT
TRBJ2-3,NA,TRBD2,TRBV19,CASSRLAGGISTDTQYF,TGTGCCAGTAGTCGACTAGCGGGGGGCATAAGCACAGATACGCAGTATTTT
TRBJ2-1,NA,TRBD2,TRBV7-2,CASSLSGGAWDEQFF,TGTGCCAGCAGCTTATCGGGGGGGGCGTGGGATGAGCAGTTCTTC
TRBJ2-1,few,NA,TRBV7-6,CASSLAEDEQFF,TGTGCCAGCAGCTTAGCTGAGGATGAGCAGTTCTTC
TRBJ2-5,NA,TRBD2,TRBV7-2,CASSRAGGETQYF,TGTGCCAGCAGCAGAGCGGGGGGGGAGACCCAGTACTTC
TRBJ1-6,few,TRBD1,TRBV29-1,CSVGQGHNSPLHF,TGCAGCGTTGGACAGGGTCATAATTCACCCCTCCACTTT
TRBJ2-3,few,TRBD2,TRBV5-1,CASSPSGGPSTDTQYF,TGCGCCAGCAGCCCAAGCGGGGGACCTAGCACAGATACGCAGTATTTT
TRBJ2-5,NA,NA,TRBV20-1,CSARDPGGRITQYF,TGCAGTGCTAGAGATCCTGGGGGGAGGATAACCCAGTACTTC
TRBJ2-3,NA,TRBD1,TRBV12-3/TRBV12-4,CASSRTGTYTDTQYF,TGTGCCAGCAGCAGGACAGGGACCTACACAGATACGCAGTATTTT
TRBJ1-3,NA,NA,TRBV12-3/TRBV12-4,CASSKRRSGNTIYF,TGTGCCAGCAGCAAGCGACGTTCTGGAAACACCATATATTTT
TRBJ1-4,NA,TRBD1,TRBV12-3/TRBV12-4,CASSSVGTANEKLFF,TGTGCCAGCAGTTCGGTCGGGACAGCTAATGAAAAACTGTTTTTT
TRBJ2-1,NA,TRBD2,TRBV4-2,CASSQSLADVYNEQFF,TGTGCCAGCAGCCAATCGCTAGCGGATGTTTACAATGAGCAGTTCTTC
TRBJ2-1,NA,NA,TRBV18,CASSPWGYNEQFF,TGTGCCAGCTCACCCTGGGGCTACAATGAGCAGTTCTTC
TRBJ1-1,many,NA,TRBV13,CASSLLRGPEAFF,TGTGCCAGCAGCTTATTGAGGGGCCCTGAAGCTTTCTTT
TRBJ1-1,NA,NA,TRBV20-1,CSARGRLLTEAFF,TGCAGTGCTAGAGGTCGGTTATTGACTGAAGCTTTCTTT
TRBJ1-3,few,NA,TRBV5-1,CASSLGQPGNTIYF,TGCGCCAGCAGCTTGGGACAACCTGGAAACACCATATATTTT
TRBJ2-1,few,NA,TRBV20-1,CSARDRRGAGNEQFF,TGCAGTGCTAGAGACCGGAGGGGGGCCGGGAATGAGCAGTTCTTC
TRBJ2-1,NA,TRBD1,TRBV7-9,CASSSLTGGSGSYNEQFF,TGTGCCAGCAGCTCCCTGACAGGGGGCTCGGGATCCTACAATGAGCAGTTCTTC
TRBJ2-5,NA,TRBD1,TRBV2,CASSGTGGKETQYF,TGTGCCAGCAGCGGCACAGGGGGCAAGGAGACCCAGTACTTC
TRBJ2-4,NA,TRBD2,TRBV28,CASSSSSGGDFNIQYF,TGTGCCAGCAGTTCCTCTAGCGGGGGCGATTTTAACATTCAGTACTTC
TRBJ1-5,few,NA,TRBV27,CASSTRVPDQPQHF,TGTGCCAGCAGTACCAGGGTTCCCGATCAGCCCCAGCATTTT
TRBJ1-3,NA,NA,TRBV9,CASSVAPGDMNTIYF,TGTGCCAGCAGCGTAGCGCCAGGGGACATGAACACCATATATTTT
TRBJ2-4,many,NA,TRBV6-6,CASSLQGRNIQYF,TGTGCCAGCAGTCTACAGGGTAGAAACATTCAGTACTTC
TRBJ2-1,NA,TRBD1,TRBV11-2,CASSSRTGVNNEQFF,TGTGCCAGCAGCTCCCGGACAGGGGTGAACAATGAGCAGTTCTTC
TRBJ2-1,few,NA,TRBV5-6,CASSLPGRGRGAVEQFF,TGTGCCAGCAGCCTACCGGGCAGGGGGCGGGGGGCAGTTGAGCAGTTCTTC
TRBJ1-1,NA,TRBD1,TRBV10-3,CAITTDRVNTEAFF,TGTGCCATCACCACGGACAGGGTGAACACTGAAGCTTTCTTT
TRBJ1-2,few,NA,TRBV6-5,CASTSRAGDYGYTF,TGTGCCAGCACCTCCAGGGCCGGGGACTATGGCTACACCTTC
TRBJ2-2,many,TRBD2,TRBV7-8,CASSLGLAGGPFTGELFF,TGTGCCAGCAGCTTAGGACTAGCGGGGGGGCCCTTCACCGGGGAGCTGTTTTTT
TRBJ1-2,NA,NA,TRBV4-1,CASSGANYGYTF,TGCGCCAGCAGCGGGGCTAACTATGGCTACACCTTC
TRBJ1-5,few,NA,TRBV24-1,CATSDLGQGDQPQHF,TGTGCCACCAGTGATTTGGGGCAGGGCGATCAGCCCCAGCATTTT
TRBJ2-1,NA,TRBD2,TRBV20-1,CSAERGAYNEQFF,TGCAGTGCAGAGCGGGGGGCCTACAATGAGCAGTTCTTC
TRBJ2-7,many,TRBD2,TRBV7-2,CASSLDLAGDAYEQYF,TGTGCCAGCAGCTTAGATTTAGCGGGGGATGCCTACGAGCAGTACTTC
TRBJ2-2,many,NA,TRBV12-3/TRBV12-4,CAITGFTGELFF,TGTGCCATAACAGGTTTTACCGGGGAGCTGTTTTTT
TRBJ2-7,few,NA,TRBV3-1,CASSQGSDLSHEQYF,TGTGCCAGCAGCCAAGGGAGCGACTTGAGCCACGAGCAGTACTTC
TRBJ2-5,few,NA,TRBV5-4,CASSLVGLLQETQYF,TGTGCCAGCAGCTTGGTGGGGCTTTTACAAGAGACCCAGTACTTC
TRBJ2-2,NA,NA,TRBV9,CASSVARTNTGELFF,TGTGCCAGCAGCGTAGCTCGGACAAACACCGGGGAGCTGTTTTTT
TRBJ1-1,NA,NA,TRBV6-6,CASSFTGGVINTEAFF,TGTGCCAGCAGCTTTACCGGTGGGGTAATTAACACTGAAGCTTTCTTT
TRBJ2-5,NA,TRBD2,TRBV4-1,CASSRSSGGSQETQYF,TGCGCCAGCAGCCGTTCTAGCGGGGGATCGCAAGAGACCCAGTACTTC
TRBJ1-1,NA,NA,TRBV6-1,CASSVTDYEAFF,TGTGCCAGCAGTGTGACAGACTACGAAGCTTTCTTT
TRBJ2-5,NA,NA,TRBV6-5,CASSGYETQYF,TGTGCCAGCAGTGGCTATGAGACCCAGTACTTC
TRBJ2-3,NA,TRBD2,TRBV20-1,CSARRTSGGYTDTQYF,TGCAGTGCGAGACGGACTAGCGGGGGATACACAGATACGCAGTATTTT
TRBJ2-6,NA,NA,TRBV6-5,CASSYRVTVPGANVLTF,TGTGCCAGCAGTTATCGGGTTACGGTTCCTGGGGCCAACGTCCTGACTTTC
TRBJ2-3,NA,TRBD2,TRBV29-1,CSVGTSGIGTDTQYF,TGCAGCGTGGGGACTAGCGGGATCGGCACAGATACGCAGTATTTT
TRBJ2-5,NA,NA,TRBV24-1,CATSDPGLQETQYF,TGTGCCACCAGTGATCCGGGGCTTCAAGAGACCCAGTACTTC
TRBJ2-1,NA,NA,TRBV7-8,CASSHQGRSSYNEQFF,TGTGCCAGCAGCCATCAAGGACGGAGCTCCTACAATGAGCAGTTCTTC
TRBJ2-1,few,NA,TRBV7-9,CASSLRDFYNEQFF,TGTGCCAGCAGCCTCCGGGACTTTTACAATGAGCAGTTCTTC
TRBJ1-4,few,NA,TRBV5-1,CASRPTGWMNEKLFF,TGCGCCAGCAGACCTACAGGGTGGATGAATGAAAAACTGTTTTTT
TRBJ1-2,NA,NA,TRBV21-1,CASSKCITLDSGYTF,TGTGCCAGCAGCAAATGTATTACACTTGACAGTGGCTACACCTTC